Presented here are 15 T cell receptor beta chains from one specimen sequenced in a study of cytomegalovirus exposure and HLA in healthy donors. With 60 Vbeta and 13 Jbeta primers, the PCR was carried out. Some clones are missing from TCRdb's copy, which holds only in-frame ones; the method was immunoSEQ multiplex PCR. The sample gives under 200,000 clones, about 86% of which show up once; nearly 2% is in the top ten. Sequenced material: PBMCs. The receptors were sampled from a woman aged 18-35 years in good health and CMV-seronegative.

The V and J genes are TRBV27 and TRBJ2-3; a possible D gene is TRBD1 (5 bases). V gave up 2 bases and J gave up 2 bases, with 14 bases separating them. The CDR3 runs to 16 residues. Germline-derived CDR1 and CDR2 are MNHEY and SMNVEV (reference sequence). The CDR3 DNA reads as TGTGCCAGCAGTTTAGTGGTAGGGGCTGACACAGATACGCAGTATTTT. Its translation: CASSLVVGADTDTQYF.

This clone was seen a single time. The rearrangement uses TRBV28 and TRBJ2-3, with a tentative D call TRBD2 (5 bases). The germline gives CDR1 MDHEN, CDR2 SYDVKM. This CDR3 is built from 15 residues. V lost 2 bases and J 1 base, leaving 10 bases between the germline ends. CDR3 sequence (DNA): TGTGCCAGCAGTTTAGCTAGCTCGGGCACAGATACGCAGTATTTT. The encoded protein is CASSLASSGTDTQYF.

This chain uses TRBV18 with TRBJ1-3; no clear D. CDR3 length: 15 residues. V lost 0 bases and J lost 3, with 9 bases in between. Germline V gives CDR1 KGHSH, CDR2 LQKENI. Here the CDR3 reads CASSPPGLVGNTIYF. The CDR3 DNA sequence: TGTGCCAGCTCACCACCAGGACTAGTTGGAAACACCATATATTTT.

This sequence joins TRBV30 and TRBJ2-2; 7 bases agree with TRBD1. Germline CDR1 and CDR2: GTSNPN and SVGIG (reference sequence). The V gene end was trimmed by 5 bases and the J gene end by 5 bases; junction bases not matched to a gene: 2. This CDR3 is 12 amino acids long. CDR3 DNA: TGTGCCTGGGACAGGGCTACCGGGGAGCTGTTTTTT. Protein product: CAWDRATGELFF.

CDR3 residues: CASSPYLAGGQVGTDTQYF. For the CDR3, the DNA is TGTGCCAGCTCCCCTTACCTGGCGGGGGGCCAAGTGGGCACAGATACGCAGTATTTT. V usage is TRBV7-8 and J usage is TRBJ2-3; 8 positions agree with TRBD2. After removal of 8 bases from V and 1 base from J, the junction contained 20 bases not matched to a gene. CDR1 is SGHVS, CDR2 FQNEAQ, per germline. The CDR3 loop spans 19 amino acids.

CDR3 in amino acids: CASSLDRGQGDTQYF. The CDR3 coding sequence is TGCGCCAGCAGCTTGGACAGGGGGCAGGGAGATACGCAGTATTTT. This sequence joins TRBV5-1 and TRBJ2-3; TRBD1 aligns across 9 bases. The CDR3 covers 15 residues. V lost 0 bases and J lost 5; bases outside the gene matches: 4. Per germline, CDR1 SGHRS and CDR2 YFSETQ.

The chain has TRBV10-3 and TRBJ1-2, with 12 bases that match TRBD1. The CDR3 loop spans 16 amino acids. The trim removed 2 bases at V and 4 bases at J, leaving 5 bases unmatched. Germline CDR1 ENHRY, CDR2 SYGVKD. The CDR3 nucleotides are TGTGCCATCAGTGAGCGGGACAGGGGGCTAGGCTATGGCTACACCTTC. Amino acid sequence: CAISERDRGLGYGYTF.

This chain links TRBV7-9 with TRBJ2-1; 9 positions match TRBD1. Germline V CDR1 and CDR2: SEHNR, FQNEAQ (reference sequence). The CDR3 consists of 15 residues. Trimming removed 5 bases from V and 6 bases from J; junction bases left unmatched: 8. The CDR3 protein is CASSVRQGVGNEQFF. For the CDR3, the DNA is TGTGCCAGCAGCGTAAGACAGGGGGTTGGCAATGAGCAGTTCTTC.

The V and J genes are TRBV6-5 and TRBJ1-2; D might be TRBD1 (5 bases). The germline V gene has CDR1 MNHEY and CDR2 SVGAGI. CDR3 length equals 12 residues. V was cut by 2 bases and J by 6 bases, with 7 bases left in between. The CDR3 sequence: CASSYGGNGYTF. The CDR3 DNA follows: TGTGCCAGCAGTTACGGGGGGAATGGCTACACCTTC.

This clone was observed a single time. CDR3 coding DNA: TGCAGCGCCAAGGGACAGGAGAACACTGAAGCTTTCTTT. Its protein is CSAKGQENTEAFF. V and J are TRBV29-1 and TRBJ1-1, with TRBD1 identical over 8 bases. Trimming cost V 7 bases and J 1 base; bases outside gene matches: 5. CDR1 SQVTM and CDR2 ANQGSEA come from the germline V gene. The CDR3 runs to 13 residues.

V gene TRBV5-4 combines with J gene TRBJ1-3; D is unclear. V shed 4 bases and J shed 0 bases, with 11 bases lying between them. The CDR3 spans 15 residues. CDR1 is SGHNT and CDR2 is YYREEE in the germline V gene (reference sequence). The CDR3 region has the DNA TGTGCCAGCAGCCCCCACCAGTCCTCTGGAAACACCATATATTTT. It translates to CASSPHQSSGNTIYF.

CDR3 loop: CARTTGNGSGGSYEQYF. In nucleotides, the CDR3 is TGTGCCAGGACAACCGGGAACGGGTCAGGGGGCTCCTACGAGCAGTACTTC. This chain links TRBV27 with TRBJ2-7; TRBD1 matches 7 bases. The CDR3 contains 17 residues. The trim removed 9 bases at V and 0 bases at J, leaving 17 bases unmatched. Germline V gene data show CDR1 as MNHEY and CDR2 as SMNVEV (reference sequence).

Written as DNA, the CDR3 is TGTGCCACCAGCCGGAGGGCCTCAGGGGGCAATGAGCAGTTCTTC. This encodes CATSRRASGGNEQFF. The chain is built from TRBV15 and TRBJ2-1, with a weak D call TRBD1 (7 bases). Trimming cost V 5 bases and J 6 bases, with 17 bases left between them. Germline V lookup: CDR1 LNHNV, CDR2 YYDKDF (reference sequence). This CDR3 is 15 amino acids long. The full variable domain, with the rest looked up from reference TRBV15 and TRBJ2-1, is DAMVIQNPRYQVTQFGKPVTLSCSQTLNHNVMYWYQQKSSQAPKLLFHYYDKDFNNEADTPDNFQSRRPNTSFCFLDIRSPGLGDTAMYLCATSRRASGGNEQFFGPGTRLTVL.

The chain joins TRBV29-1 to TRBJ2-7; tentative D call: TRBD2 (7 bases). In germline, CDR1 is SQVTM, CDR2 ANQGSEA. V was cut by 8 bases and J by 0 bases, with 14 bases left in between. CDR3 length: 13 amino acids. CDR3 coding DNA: TGCAGCATCCTAGGGGGGGACTCCTACGAGCAGTACTTC. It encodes CSILGGDSYEQYF.

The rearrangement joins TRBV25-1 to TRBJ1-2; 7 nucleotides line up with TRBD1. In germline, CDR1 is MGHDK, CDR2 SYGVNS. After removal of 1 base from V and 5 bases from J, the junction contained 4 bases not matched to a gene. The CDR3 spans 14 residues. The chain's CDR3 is CASSELGTDYGYTF. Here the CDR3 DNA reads TGTGCCAGCAGTGAATTAGGGACAGATTATGGCTACACCTTC.